This TCR beta chain was found in a study of T cell responses to AZD1222 COVID-19 vaccine. Sequencing was performed with immunoSEQ multiplex PCR; in TCRdb, only in-frame clones are kept and a portion is missing. This table holds about 110,000 clones, around 86% found once. The CDR3 runs to 16 residues. Germline CDR1 and CDR2: SGHTA and FQGNSA. V lost 0 bases and J lost 9; bases outside the gene matches: 9. The chain joins TRBV7-2 to TRBJ2-7, with TRBD2 identical over 12 bases. The sample consisted of peripheral blood, taken on day 0 of AZD1222 vaccination. The source of this sequence is an adult in good health. The CDR3 DNA follows: TGTGCCAGCAGCTTAGCGCAAAGTACTAGCGGGGGGTGGCAGTACTTC. Protein: CASSLAQSTSGGWQYF.